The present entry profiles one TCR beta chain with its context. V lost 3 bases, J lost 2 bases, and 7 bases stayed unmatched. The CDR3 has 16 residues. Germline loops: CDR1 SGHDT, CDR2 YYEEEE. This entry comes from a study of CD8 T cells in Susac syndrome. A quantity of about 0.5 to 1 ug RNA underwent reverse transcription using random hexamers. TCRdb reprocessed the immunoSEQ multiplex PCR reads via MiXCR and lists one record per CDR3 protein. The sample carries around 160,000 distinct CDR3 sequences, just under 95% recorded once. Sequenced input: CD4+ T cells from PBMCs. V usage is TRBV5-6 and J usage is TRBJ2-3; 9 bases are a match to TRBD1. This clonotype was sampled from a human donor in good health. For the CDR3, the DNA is TGTGCCAGCAGCTGGACAGGGGCCGGGTACACAGATACGCAGTATTTT. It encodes CASSWTGAGYTDTQYF.